These T cell receptor beta chains were read from a single sample in a study of T cell responses to AZD1222 COVID-19 vaccine. The method was immunoSEQ multiplex PCR; TCRdb's version includes in-frame clones alone and lacks a portion of them. The sample gives about 190,000 clones, almost 95% of which show up once; roughly 9.2% is in the top ten. The starting material was peripheral blood, obtained on day 0 of AZD1222 vaccination. These receptors originate from an adult in good health. The CDR3 runs from the conserved cysteine through the conserved F or W. D genes are given only for firm matches. Size values are once, few and many counts, or a class for expanded clones, and some rows have none.

clone size	V gene	D gene	J gene	CDR3 protein	CDR3 DNA
.	TRBV30	.	TRBJ1-1	CAGTSLVPGFEAFF	TGTGCCGGAACTAGCTTGGTACCGGGATTCGAAGCTTTCTTT
.	TRBV27	TRBD1	TRBJ2-5	CASSLSSRGQETQYF	TGTGCCAGCAGTTTATCATCCAGGGGGCAAGAGACCCAGTACTTC
.	TRBV2	TRBD1	TRBJ1-5	CASSANGAGGEPQHF	TGTGCCAGCAGCGCCAACGGGGCAGGGGGTGAGCCCCAGCATTTT
.	TRBV27	TRBD2	TRBJ2-1	CASRTRVLAGVVDEQFF	TGTGCCAGCCGAACGAGGGTCCTAGCGGGAGTTGTCGATGAGCAGTTCTTC
.	TRBV19	.	TRBJ2-4	CASSIRTGLAKNIQYF	TGTGCCAGTAGTATTAGGACGGGATTAGCCAAAAACATTCAGTACTTC
.	TRBV19	.	TRBJ1-1	CASSSPWIQGPEAFF	TGTGCCAGTAGTAGCCCCTGGATTCAGGGCCCTGAAGCTTTCTTT
.	TRBV28	TRBD1	TRBJ1-1	CASRKGAREAFF	TGTGCCAGCAGAAAGGGGGCGAGGGAAGCTTTCTTT
.	TRBV2	TRBD2	TRBJ2-1	CASLYSGLGNEQFF	TGTGCTTCCCTCTATAGCGGGCTAGGCAATGAGCAGTTCTTC
once	TRBV14	.	TRBJ2-1	CASSQWRAGDNEQFF	TGTGCCAGCAGCCAATGGAGGGCAGGGGATAATGAGCAGTTCTTC
.	TRBV3-1/TRBV3-2	.	TRBJ1-5	CASSQGSGPQHF	TGTGCCAGCAGCCAGGGGTCTGGGCCCCAGCATTTT
.	TRBV3-1/TRBV3-2	.	TRBJ2-5	CASSHRLDTRKGGNQETQYF	TGTGCCAGCAGCCATCGTTTAGACACCCGGAAGGGTGGCAACCAAGAGACCCAGTACTTC
.	TRBV29-1	.	TRBJ2-3	CSGIDADTQYF	TGCAGCGGAATAGATGCAGATACGCAGTATTTT
.	TRBV28	TRBD1	TRBJ1-2	CASSFGDRGRGYTF	TGTGCCAGCAGTTTTGGGGACAGGGGTCGCGGCTACACCTTC
.	TRBV7-9	TRBD1	TRBJ2-7	CASSPKRQGAYEQYF	TGTGCCAGCAGCCCCAAAAGACAGGGAGCCTACGAGCAGTACTTC
medium-sized	TRBV28	TRBD1	TRBJ1-5	CASRGVGQGINQPQHF	TGTGCCAGCAGAGGTGTGGGACAGGGGATTAATCAGCCCCAGCATTTT
.	TRBV28	TRBD1	TRBJ2-7	CASSLMGDRGYEQYF	TGTGCCAGCAGCTTGATGGGGGACAGGGGTTACGAGCAGTACTTC
.	TRBV7-3	TRBD1	TRBJ2-5	CASSSQTGFQETQYF	TGTGCCAGCAGCTCCCAGACAGGGTTCCAAGAGACCCAGTACTTC
.	TRBV19	.	TRBJ1-5	CASSIKGFGQPQHF	TGTGCCAGTAGTATAAAGGGTTTTGGCCAGCCCCAGCATTTT
.	TRBV6-1	.	TRBJ2-7	CASSESDLYEQYF	TGTGCCAGCAGTGAATCAGACCTCTACGAGCAGTACTTC
.	TRBV9	TRBD1	TRBJ1-1	CASSVGPGGDTEAFF	TGTGCCAGCAGCGTAGGTCCAGGGGGAGACACTGAAGCTTTCTTT
.	TRBV20-1	TRBD2	TRBJ2-1	CSASRFPSGSSYNEQFF	TGCAGTGCTAGTCGGTTTCCTAGCGGGAGCTCCTACAATGAGCAGTTCTTC
.	TRBV4-1	TRBD1	TRBJ1-1	CASSQTGVSTEAFF	TGCGCCAGCAGCCAAACAGGGGTATCCACTGAAGCTTTCTTT
.	TRBV5-5	TRBD1	TRBJ1-2	CASSLAGTAANYGYTF	TGTGCCAGCAGCTTAGCCGGGACAGCTGCTAACTATGGCTACACCTTC